This is a list of T cell receptor beta chains from one sample in a study of T cells in narcolepsy. Sequencing used immunoSEQ multiplex PCR; TCRdb keeps in-frame clones, though not all of them. The table has tens of thousands of clones, roughly nine tenths seen once. The sample comprised CD45RA- memory CD4+ T cells from PBMCs. These receptors were taken from a human donor with narcolepsy. The CDR3 runs from the conserved cysteine through the conserved F or W. Each record gives: J gene, D gene, clone size, V gene, CDR3 protein, CDR3 DNA. A D gene is named only where the DNA matches it firmly. Clone sizes are given selectively: once, few, many, or a class where the clone is expanded.

>TRBJ2-2|TRBD2|.|TRBV5-1
CASSLDSGRFGELFF
TGCGCCAGCAGCTTGGATAGCGGGAGGTTCGGGGAGCTGTTTTTT
>TRBJ2-3|TRBD2|.|TRBV5-1
CASSFTGGTIDTQYF
TGCGCCAGCAGCTTTACGGGAGGCACCATAGATACGCAGTATTTT
>TRBJ2-7|.|.|TRBV6-5
CASSKEGAYEQYF
TGTGCCAGCAGCAAAGAGGGAGCTTACGAGCAGTACTTC
>TRBJ2-7|TRBD1|.|TRBV28
CASSAYPRGQGVYEQYF
TGTGCCAGCAGTGCGTATCCCCGGGGACAGGGTGTCTACGAGCAGTACTTC
>TRBJ2-3|TRBD2|.|TRBV4-3
CASSASGGTGARDTQYF
TGCGCCAGCAGCGCTAGCGGGGGGACCGGGGCGCGGGATACGCAGTATTTT
>TRBJ1-2|.|.|TRBV6-1
CASSDSRGYTF
TGTGCCAGCAGTGACAGTCGCGGCTACACCTTC
>TRBJ2-7|.|few|TRBV6-6
CASRPQGTGSYEQYF
TGTGCCAGCAGGCCTCAGGGAACCGGGAGCTACGAGCAGTACTTC
>TRBJ2-7|.|once|TRBV11-2
CASSLEPTGEQYF
TGTGCCAGCAGCTTAGAACCTACTGGCGAGCAGTACTTC
>TRBJ2-3|TRBD1|.|TRBV29-1
CSGDRATTDTQYF
TGCAGCGGCGACAGGGCAACAACAGATACGCAGTATTTT
>TRBJ2-5|.|.|TRBV5-1
CASSLRVETQYF
TGCGCCAGCAGCTTGCGAGTAGAGACCCAGTACTTC
>TRBJ2-6|.|.|TRBV2
CASSERGAGVRANVLTF
TGTGCCAGCAGTGAAAGGGGGGCTGGAGTTAGGGCCAACGTCCTGACTTTC
>TRBJ2-1|TRBD2|.|TRBV2
CASREPGLAGVNEQLF
TGTGCCAGCAGGGAACCGGGACTAGCGGGAGTCAATGAGCAGCTCTTC
>TRBJ1-5|.|.|TRBV6-1
CASSLGGDQPQHF
TGTGCCAGCAGTTTAGGAGGGGACCAGCCCCAGCATTTT
>TRBJ1-1|TRBD1|.|TRBV5-1
CASRRSGQRNTEAFF
TGCGCCAGCAGACGGTCGGGACAGCGGAACACTGAAGCTTTCTTT
>TRBJ2-1|.|.|TRBV7-2
CASGSSPSSYNEQFF
TGTGCCAGCGGCTCCTCCCCGAGCTCCTACAATGAGCAGTTCTTC
>TRBJ2-7|.|.|TRBV2
CASQGPRSSYEQYF
TGTGCCAGCCAGGGCCCTAGGAGCTCCTACGAGCAGTACTTC
>TRBJ2-1|TRBD2|few|TRBV5-1
CASSFGSSGGYNEQFF
TGCGCCAGCAGCTTTGGTAGTAGCGGGGGCTACAATGAGCAGTTCTTC
>TRBJ2-1|.|.|TRBV2
CASSGGPAVGQFF
TGTGCCAGCAGTGGGGGACCAGCCGTTGGGCAGTTCTTC
>TRBJ2-6|.|.|TRBV7-3
CASSSHSGANVLTF
TGTGCCAGCAGCTCCCACTCTGGGGCCAACGTCCTGACTTTC
>TRBJ2-5|TRBD2|.|TRBV7-2
CASSKASGGQIGTQYF
TGTGCCAGCAGCAAGGCTAGCGGGGGCCAGATAGGGACCCAGTACTTC
>TRBJ1-2|TRBD1|.|TRBV5-1
CASSTDRGRDGYTF
TGCGCCAGCAGCACGGACAGGGGGCGGGACGGCTACACCTTC
>TRBJ2-6|.|once|TRBV7-3
CASSPWTSGANVLTF
TGTGCCAGCAGCCCCTGGACCTCTGGGGCCAACGTCCTGACTTTC
>TRBJ1-2|.|.|TRBV5-1
CASSYDSNGYTF
TGCGCCAGCAGCTACGACAGTAACGGCTACACCTTC
>TRBJ1-2|.|.|TRBV5-4
CASSLQEFYGYTF
TGTGCCAGCAGCTTGCAGGAATTCTATGGCTACACCTTC
>TRBJ2-1|.|.|TRBV7-6
CKGGINNEQFF
TGCAAAGGGGGGATAAACAATGAGCAGTTCTTC
>TRBJ1-2|TRBD1|.|TRBV5-1
CASRLTGTGYGYTF
TGCGCCAGCAGATTAACCGGGACAGGATATGGCTACACCTTC
>TRBJ1-1|TRBD1|.|TRBV13
CASSRGQGNTEAFF
TGTGCCAGCAGCCGAGGACAGGGGAACACTGAAGCTTTCTTT
>TRBJ2-3|.|.|TRBV5-1
CASSPAHRDTQYF
TGCGCCAGCAGCCCAGCCCATCGGGATACGCAGTATTTT
>TRBJ2-5|.|.|TRBV5-1
CASSLAQGGRETQYF
TGCGCCAGCAGCTTGGCACAGGGCGGTCGGGAGACCCAGTACTTC
>TRBJ1-2|TRBD1|once|TRBV7-2
CASSLGTGVGYTF
TGTGCCAGCAGCTTAGGGACAGGGGTTGGCTACACCTTC
>TRBJ1-2|TRBD1|.|TRBV2
CASSSDRGNYGYTF
TGTGCCAGCAGTTCAGACAGGGGCAACTATGGCTACACCTTC
>TRBJ2-5|TRBD2|.|TRBV7-2
CASSASGRVGETQYF
TGTGCCAGCAGCGCCAGCGGGAGGGTGGGAGAGACCCAGTACTTC
>TRBJ1-1|TRBD1|.|TRBV6-1
CASSERAGGVGAFF
TGTGCCAGCAGTGAAAGGGCAGGGGGCGTAGGAGCTTTCTTT
>TRBJ2-1|TRBD1|.|TRBV7-8
CASSRPGTAPSNGEQFF
TGTGCCAGCAGCCGCCCCGGGACAGCTCCCTCGAACGGTGAGCAGTTCTTC
>TRBJ1-1|.|few|TRBV7-2
CASSLDGARTEAFF
TGTGCCAGCAGCTTAGACGGGGCGCGCACTGAAGCTTTCTTT
>TRBJ2-4|TRBD1|once|TRBV20-1
CSANRGEGRYF
TGCAGTGCCAACAGGGGAGAGGGTCGGTACTTC
>TRBJ1-1|TRBD1|.|TRBV5-4
CASSFNRGNTEAFF
TGTGCCAGCAGCTTTAACAGGGGGAACACTGAAGCTTTCTTT
>TRBJ2-5|TRBD2|.|TRBV2
CASSEARTSAETQYF
TGTGCCAGCAGTGAAGCGAGGACTAGCGCCGAGACCCAGTACTTC
>TRBJ1-3|.|.|TRBV19
CASSIGGAGGNTIYF
TGTGCCAGTAGTATCGGGGGGGCCGGAGGAAACACCATATATTTT
>TRBJ1-5|.|.|TRBV30
CAWSRRGSGNQPQHF
TGTGCCTGGAGTCGGAGGGGGTCAGGTAATCAGCCCCAGCATTTT
>TRBJ2-2|TRBD1|.|TRBV5-6
CASSLRVGTDRTGELFF
TGTGCCAGCAGCTTGCGGGTGGGGACAGACCGAACCGGGGAGCTGTTTTTT
>TRBJ2-1|.|.|TRBV6-1
CASRGSHNEQFF
TGTGCCAGCAGAGGGAGTCACAATGAGCAGTTCTTC
>TRBJ2-7|.|.|TRBV5-1
CASSLATGRVYEQYF
TGCGCCAGCAGCTTGGCGACAGGGAGGGTCTACGAGCAGTACTTC
>TRBJ1-2|.|.|TRBV6-1
CASSEGPGRRNTF
TGTGCCAGCAGTGAGGGGCCAGGGAGGAGAAACACCTTC
>TRBJ1-6|.|.|TRBV11-2
CASSMTVHNSPLHF
TGTGCCAGCAGCATGACAGTACATAATTCACCCCTCCACTTT
>TRBJ2-7|.|.|TRBV19
CAGYQRGKEGSYEQYF
TGTGCCGGGTACCAGAGAGGGAAGGAGGGGTCCTACGAGCAGTACTTC
>TRBJ2-2|.|.|TRBV29-1
CSAATKGRGGELFF
TGCAGCGCTGCTACTAAGGGGCGGGGCGGGGAGCTGTTTTTT
>TRBJ2-5|.|.|TRBV5-1
CASSLSQRRSQETQYF
TGCGCCAGCAGCTTGTCCCAAAGGCGGAGTCAAGAGACCCAGTACTTC
>TRBJ1-3|.|.|TRBV21-1
CASNKVGLRGTGNTIYF
TGTGCCAGCAACAAAGTGGGCCTTCGGGGGACTGGAAACACCATATATTTT
>TRBJ2-5|.|.|TRBV28
CASSFGGEAETQYF
TGTGCCAGCAGTTTTGGGGGAGAGGCAGAGACCCAGTACTTC
>TRBJ1-5|.|.|TRBV18
CASSPPPGPRREQPQHF
TGTGCCAGCTCACCACCCCCGGGCCCGCGAAGGGAACAGCCCCAGCATTTT
>TRBJ2-1|.|once|TRBV4-3
CASSPTVRGSPYNEQFF
TGCGCCAGCAGCCCGACGGTAAGGGGGAGCCCTTACAATGAGCAGTTCTTC
>TRBJ2-1|.|once|TRBV4-1
CASSQEIWNEQFF
TGCGCCAGCAGCCAAGAGATATGGAATGAGCAGTTCTTC
>TRBJ2-1|.|.|TRBV5-1
CASSLQVRGEQFF
TGCGCCAGCAGCTTGCAGGTCCGCGGTGAGCAGTTCTTC
>TRBJ1-1|TRBD1|few|TRBV7-3
CASSSGGQGTEAFF
TGTGCCAGCAGCTCAGGGGGACAGGGGACTGAAGCTTTCTTT
>TRBJ2-2|.|once|TRBV9
CASSVGGTLNTGELFF
TGTGCCAGCAGCGTAGGGGGGACATTGAACACCGGGGAGCTGTTTTTT
>TRBJ1-5|.|.|TRBV2
CASSEIQGKGQPQHF
TGTGCCAGCAGTGAAATCCAGGGCAAGGGGCAGCCCCAGCATTTT
>TRBJ1-2|.|.|TRBV7-2
CASSPFGPPGYTF
TGTGCCAGCAGCCCCTTCGGGCCCCCTGGCTACACCTTC
>TRBJ2-3|.|.|TRBV28
CASSLGVGTTDTQYF
TGTGCCAGCAGTTTAGGCGTTGGGACCACAGATACGCAGTATTTT
>TRBJ1-6|.|.|TRBV19
CASSTRGGAHNSPLHF
TGTGCCAGTAGTACCCGGGGTGGAGCTCATAATTCACCCCTCCACTTT